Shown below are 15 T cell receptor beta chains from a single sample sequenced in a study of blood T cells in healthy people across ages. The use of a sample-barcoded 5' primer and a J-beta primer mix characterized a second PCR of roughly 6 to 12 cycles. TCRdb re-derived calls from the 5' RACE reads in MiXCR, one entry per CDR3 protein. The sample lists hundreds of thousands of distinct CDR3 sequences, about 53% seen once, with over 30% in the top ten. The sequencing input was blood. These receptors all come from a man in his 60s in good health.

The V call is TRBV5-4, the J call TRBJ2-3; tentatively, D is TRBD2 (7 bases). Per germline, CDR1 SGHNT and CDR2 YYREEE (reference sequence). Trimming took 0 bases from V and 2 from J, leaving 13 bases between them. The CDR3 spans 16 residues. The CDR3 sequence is CASSLEGGGTTDTQYF. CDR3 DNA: TGTGCCAGCAGCTTGGAGGGCGGGGGCACCACAGATACGCAGTATTTT. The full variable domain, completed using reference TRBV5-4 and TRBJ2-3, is ETGVTQSPTHLIKTRGQQVTLRCSSQSGHNTVSWYQQALGQGPQFIFQYYREEENGRGNFPPRFSGLQFPNYSSELNVNALELDDSALYLCASSLEGGGTTDTQYFGPGTRLTVL.

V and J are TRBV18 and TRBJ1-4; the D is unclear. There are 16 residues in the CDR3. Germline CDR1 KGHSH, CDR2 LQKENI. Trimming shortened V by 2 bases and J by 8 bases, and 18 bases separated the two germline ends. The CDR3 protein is CASSPTGSSLWEKLFF. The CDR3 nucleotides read TGTGCCAGCTCACCAACGGGCAGTTCACTATGGGAAAAACTGTTTTTT.

The CDR3 is CSAPRPGQGHEKLFF. The CDR3 DNA reads TGCAGTGCTCCTCGTCCGGGACAGGGCCACGAAAAACTGTTTTTT. The rearrangement uses TRBV20-1 and TRBJ1-4, with 9 bases fitting TRBD1. Germline V gene lookup returns CDR1 DFQATT and CDR2 SNEGSKA (reference sequence). The J segment lost 8 bases and the V segment lost 5 bases, leaving 12 bases of the junction unmatched. The CDR3 runs to 15 residues.

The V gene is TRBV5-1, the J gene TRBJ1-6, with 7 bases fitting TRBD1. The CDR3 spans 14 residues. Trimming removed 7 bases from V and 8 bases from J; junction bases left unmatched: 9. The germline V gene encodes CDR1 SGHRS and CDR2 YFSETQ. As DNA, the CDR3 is TGCGCCAGCGCCATCGGGACAGCCTATTCACCCCTCCACTTT. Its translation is CASAIGTAYSPLHF.

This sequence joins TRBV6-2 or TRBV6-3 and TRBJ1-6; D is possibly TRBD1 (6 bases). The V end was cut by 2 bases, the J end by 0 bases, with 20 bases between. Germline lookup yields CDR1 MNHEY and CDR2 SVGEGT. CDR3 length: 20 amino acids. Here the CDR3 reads CASSYPHRQVASSYNSPLHF. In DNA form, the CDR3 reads TGTGCCAGCAGTTACCCCCACCGACAGGTCGCAAGCTCCTATAATTCACCCCTCCACTTT.

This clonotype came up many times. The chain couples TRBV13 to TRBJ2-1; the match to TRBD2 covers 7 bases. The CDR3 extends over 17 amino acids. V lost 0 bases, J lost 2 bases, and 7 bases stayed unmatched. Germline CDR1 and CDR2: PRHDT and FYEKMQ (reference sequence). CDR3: CASSLGGGDPAYNEQFF. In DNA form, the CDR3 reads TGTGCCAGCAGCTTAGGGGGGGGGGACCCCGCCTACAATGAGCAGTTCTTC.

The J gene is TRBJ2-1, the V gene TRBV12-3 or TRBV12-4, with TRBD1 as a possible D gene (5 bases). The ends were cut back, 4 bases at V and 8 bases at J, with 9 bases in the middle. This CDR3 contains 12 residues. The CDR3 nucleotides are TGTGCCAGCAGTTCAGGGTACGATGAGCAGTTCTTC. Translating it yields CASSSGYDEQFF.

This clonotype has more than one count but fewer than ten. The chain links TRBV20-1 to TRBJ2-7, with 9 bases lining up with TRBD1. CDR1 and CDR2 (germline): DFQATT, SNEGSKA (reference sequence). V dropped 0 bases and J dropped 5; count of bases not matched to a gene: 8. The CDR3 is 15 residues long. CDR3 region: CSAREVGTGSDEQYF. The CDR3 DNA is TGCAGTGCTAGAGAGGTAGGGACAGGGAGTGACGAGCAGTACTTC.

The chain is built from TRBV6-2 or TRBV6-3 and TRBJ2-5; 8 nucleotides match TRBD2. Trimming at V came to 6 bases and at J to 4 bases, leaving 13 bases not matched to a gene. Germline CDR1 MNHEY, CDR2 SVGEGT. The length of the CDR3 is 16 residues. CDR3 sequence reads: CASSLLRAGGGETQYF. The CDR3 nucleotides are TGTGCCAGCAGCCTACTTCGGGCGGGGGGTGGAGAGACCCAGTACTTC.

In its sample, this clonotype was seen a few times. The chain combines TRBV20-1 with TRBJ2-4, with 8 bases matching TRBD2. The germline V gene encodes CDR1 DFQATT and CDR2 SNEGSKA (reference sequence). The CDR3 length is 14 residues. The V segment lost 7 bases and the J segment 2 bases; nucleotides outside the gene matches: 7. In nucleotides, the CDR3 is TGCAGTGGGGGTCCGGGAGGGTCCAAAAACATTCAGTACTTC. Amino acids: CSGGPGGSKNIQYF.

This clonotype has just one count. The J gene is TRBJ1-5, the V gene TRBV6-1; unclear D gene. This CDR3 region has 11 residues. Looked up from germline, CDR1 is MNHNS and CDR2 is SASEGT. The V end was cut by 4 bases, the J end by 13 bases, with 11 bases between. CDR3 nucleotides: TGTGCCAGCAGTGGGAGTCAGACGCAGCATTTT. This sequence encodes CASSGSQTQHF.

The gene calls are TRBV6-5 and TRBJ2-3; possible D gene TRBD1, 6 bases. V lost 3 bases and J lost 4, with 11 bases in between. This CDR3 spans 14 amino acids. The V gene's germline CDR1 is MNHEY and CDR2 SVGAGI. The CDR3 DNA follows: TGTGCCAGCAGTTATGGGGGCCCGGCAGATACGCAGTATTTT. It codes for CASSYGGPADTQYF.

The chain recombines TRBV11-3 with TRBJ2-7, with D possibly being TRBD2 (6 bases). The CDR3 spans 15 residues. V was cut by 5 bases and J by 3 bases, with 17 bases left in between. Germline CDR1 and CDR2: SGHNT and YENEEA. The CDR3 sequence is CASSLGTSQGYEQYF. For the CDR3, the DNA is TGTGCCAGCAGCCTGGGGACTTCCCAGGGCTACGAGCAGTACTTC. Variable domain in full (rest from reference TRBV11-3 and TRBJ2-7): EAGVVQSPRYKIIEKKQPVAFWCNPISGHNTLYWYLQNLGQGPELLIRYENEEAVDDSQLPKDRFSAERLKGVDSTLKIQPAELGDSAVYLCASSLGTSQGYEQYFGPGTRLTVT.

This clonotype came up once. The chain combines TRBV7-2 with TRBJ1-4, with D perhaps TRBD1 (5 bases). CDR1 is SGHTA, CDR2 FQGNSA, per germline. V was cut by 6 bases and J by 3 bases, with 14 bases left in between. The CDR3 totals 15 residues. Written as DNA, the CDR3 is TGTGCCAGCAGGCCCGTGGGGCAGTCTAATGAAAAACTGTTTTTT. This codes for CASRPVGQSNEKLFF.

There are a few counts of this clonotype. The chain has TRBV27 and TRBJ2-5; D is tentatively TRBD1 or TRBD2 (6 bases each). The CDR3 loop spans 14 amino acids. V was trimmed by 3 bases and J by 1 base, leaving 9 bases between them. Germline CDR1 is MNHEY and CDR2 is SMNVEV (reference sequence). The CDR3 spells CASSLKGGQETQYF. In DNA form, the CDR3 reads TGTGCCAGCAGTTTGAAGGGGGGCCAAGAGACCCAGTACTTC.